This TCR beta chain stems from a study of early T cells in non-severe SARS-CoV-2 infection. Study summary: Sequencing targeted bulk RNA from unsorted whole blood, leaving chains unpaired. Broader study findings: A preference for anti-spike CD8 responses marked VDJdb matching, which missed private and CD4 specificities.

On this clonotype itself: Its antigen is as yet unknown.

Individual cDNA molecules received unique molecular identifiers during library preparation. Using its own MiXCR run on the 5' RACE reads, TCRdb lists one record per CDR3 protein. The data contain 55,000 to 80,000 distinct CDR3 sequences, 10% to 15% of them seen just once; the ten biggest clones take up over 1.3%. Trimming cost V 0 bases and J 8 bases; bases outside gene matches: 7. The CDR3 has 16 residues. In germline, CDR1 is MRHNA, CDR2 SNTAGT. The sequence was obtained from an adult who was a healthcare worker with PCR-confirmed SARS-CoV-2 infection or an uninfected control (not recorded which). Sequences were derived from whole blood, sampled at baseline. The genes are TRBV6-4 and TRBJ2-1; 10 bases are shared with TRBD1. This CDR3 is CASSDSGTGDMDEQFF. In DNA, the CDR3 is TGTGCCAGCAGTGACTCAGGGACAGGGGACATGGATGAGCAGTTCTTC.